This TCR beta chain was sequenced during a study of beta chain features in type 1 diabetes. General study points: The naive, central memory and Treg TCRB repertoires looked more alike in patients than they did in healthy donors. Shortening of TCRB CDR3s, moderate but significant, appeared in all four CD4+ subsets of Type 1 diabetes patients. Type 1 diabetes patients had fewer VDJ junction insertions and more deletions.

Comment on this clone: The antigen remains undetermined.

Germline V CDR1 and CDR2: GTSNPN, SVGIG (reference sequence). This CDR3 region has 16 residues. The germline V and J ends were trimmed by 4 bases and 3 bases, with 20 bases remaining between them. All of the isolated RNA was reverse transcribed, so expressed TCRB transcripts were sequenced. The table came from immunoSEQ multiplex PCR; TCRdb's copy has only in-frame clones and leaves some out. The sample comprises 200,000 to 250,000 clones, roughly 11% of which are singletons, and 1% to 1.5% rests with the top ten. Sorting that relied on CD45RO/CCR7/CD25/CD127/CD95/CD27 yielded CD4+ naive, central memory, regulatory and stem cell-like memory cells.

The sequence was collected from a man younger than 30 in good health. The sample consisted of central memory CD4+ T cells from blood. The J gene is TRBJ2-3, the V gene TRBV30; D ambiguous. In nucleotides, the CDR3 is TGTGCCTGGAATCGTGGGATGAGTATGGGAACAGATACGCAGTATTTT. Translation gives CAWNRGMSMGTDTQYF.